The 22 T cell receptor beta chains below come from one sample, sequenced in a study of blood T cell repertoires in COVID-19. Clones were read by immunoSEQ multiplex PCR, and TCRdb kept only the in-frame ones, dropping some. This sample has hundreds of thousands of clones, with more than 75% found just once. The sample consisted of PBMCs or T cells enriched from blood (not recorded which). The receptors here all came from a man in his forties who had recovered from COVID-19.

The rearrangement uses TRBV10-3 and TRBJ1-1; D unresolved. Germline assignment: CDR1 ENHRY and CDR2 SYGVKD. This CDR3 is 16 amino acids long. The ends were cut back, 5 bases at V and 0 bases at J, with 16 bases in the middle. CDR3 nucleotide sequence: TGTGCCATCAGTTCAGGAGGGTCCCTTATGAACACTGAAGCTTTCTTT. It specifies CAISSGGSLMNTEAFF.

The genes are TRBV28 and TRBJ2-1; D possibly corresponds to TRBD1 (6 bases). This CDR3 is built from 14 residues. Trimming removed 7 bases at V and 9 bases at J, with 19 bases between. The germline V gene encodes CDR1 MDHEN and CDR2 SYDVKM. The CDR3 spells CASTPVRGYGEQFF. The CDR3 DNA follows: TGTGCCAGCACCCCAGTCAGGGGATATGGTGAGCAGTTCTTC.

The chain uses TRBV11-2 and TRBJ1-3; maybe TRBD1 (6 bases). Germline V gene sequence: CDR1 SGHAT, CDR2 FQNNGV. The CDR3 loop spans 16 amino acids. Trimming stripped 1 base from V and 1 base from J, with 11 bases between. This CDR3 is CASSLGVTGSGNTIYF. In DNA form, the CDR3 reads TGTGCCAGCAGCTTAGGAGTAACAGGGTCTGGAAACACCATATATTTT.

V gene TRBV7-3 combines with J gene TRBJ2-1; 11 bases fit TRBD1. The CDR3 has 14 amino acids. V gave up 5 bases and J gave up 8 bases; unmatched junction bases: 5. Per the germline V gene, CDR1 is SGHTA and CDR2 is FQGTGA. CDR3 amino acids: CASSADRGHDEQFF. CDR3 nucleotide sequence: TGTGCCAGCAGCGCGGACAGGGGGCATGATGAGCAGTTCTTC. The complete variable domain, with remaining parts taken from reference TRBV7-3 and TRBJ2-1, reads GAGVSQTPSNKVTEKGKYVELRCDPISGHTALYWYRQSLGQGPEFLIYFQGTGAADDSGLPNDRFFAVRPEGSVSTLKIQRTERGDSAVYLCASSADRGHDEQFFGPGTRLTVL.

The CDR3 DNA reads as TGTGCCAGCGCTGTCTATAGCAATCAGCCCCAGCATTTT. This gives the protein CASAVYSNQPQHF. The genes are TRBV18 and TRBJ1-5; unclear D gene. The CDR3 spans 13 residues. Germline V gene sequence: CDR1 KGHSH, CDR2 LQKENI. The V end was cut by 8 bases, the J end by 0 bases, with 8 bases between.

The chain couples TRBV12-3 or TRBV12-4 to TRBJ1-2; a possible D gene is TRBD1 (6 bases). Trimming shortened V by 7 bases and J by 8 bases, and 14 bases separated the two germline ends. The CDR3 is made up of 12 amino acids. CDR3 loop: CASTWDNNGYTF. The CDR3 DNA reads TGTGCCAGCACCTGGGACAATAACGGCTACACCTTC.

The CDR3 loop reads CASGTGRETQYF. CDR3 bases: TGTGCCAGCGGGACAGGGAGAGAGACCCAGTACTTC. The rearrangement links TRBV28 to TRBJ2-5, with 9 bases identical to TRBD1. Germline values: CDR1 MDHEN, CDR2 SYDVKM. V was pared by 8 bases and J by 4 bases, with 2 bases of the junction left unmatched. CDR3 length: 12 residues.

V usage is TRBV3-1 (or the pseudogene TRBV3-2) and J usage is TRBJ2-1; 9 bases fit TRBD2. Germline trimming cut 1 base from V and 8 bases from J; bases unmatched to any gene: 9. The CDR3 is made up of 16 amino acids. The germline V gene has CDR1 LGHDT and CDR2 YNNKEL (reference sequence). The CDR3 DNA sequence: TGTGCCAGCAGCCAAGGGGTAGCGGGAGATATAGATGAGCAGTTCTTC. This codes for CASSQGVAGDIDEQFF.

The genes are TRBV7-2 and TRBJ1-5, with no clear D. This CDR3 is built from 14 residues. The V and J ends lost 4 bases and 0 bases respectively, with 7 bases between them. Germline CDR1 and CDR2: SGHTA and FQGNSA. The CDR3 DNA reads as TGTGCCAGCAGCTCAACATATAGCAATCAGCCCCAGCATTTT. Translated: CASSSTYSNQPQHF.

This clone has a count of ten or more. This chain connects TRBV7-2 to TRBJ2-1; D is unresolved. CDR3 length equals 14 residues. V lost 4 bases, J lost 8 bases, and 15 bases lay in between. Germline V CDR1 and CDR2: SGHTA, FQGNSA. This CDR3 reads CASSSIYGRDEQFF. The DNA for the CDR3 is TGTGCCAGCAGCTCCATATACGGTCGGGATGAGCAGTTCTTC. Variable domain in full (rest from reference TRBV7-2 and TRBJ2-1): GAGVSQSPSNKVTEKGKDVELRCDPISGHTALYWYRQSLGQGLEFLIYFQGNSAPDKSGLPSDRFSAERTGGSVSTLTIQRTQQEDSAVYLCASSSIYGRDEQFFGPGTRLTVL.

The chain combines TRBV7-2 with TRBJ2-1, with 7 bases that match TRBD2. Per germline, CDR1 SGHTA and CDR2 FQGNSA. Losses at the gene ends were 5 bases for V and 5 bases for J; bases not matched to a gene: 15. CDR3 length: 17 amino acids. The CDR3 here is CASSLYTSGDWHNEQFF. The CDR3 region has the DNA TGTGCCAGCAGCCTTTATACGAGCGGGGACTGGCACAATGAGCAGTTCTTC.

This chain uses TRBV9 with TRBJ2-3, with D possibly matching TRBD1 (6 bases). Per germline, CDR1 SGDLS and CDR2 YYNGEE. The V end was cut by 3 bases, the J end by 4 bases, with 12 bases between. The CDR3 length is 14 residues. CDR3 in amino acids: CASSAGEFADTQYF. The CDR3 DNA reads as TGTGCCAGCAGCGCAGGGGAGTTCGCAGATACGCAGTATTTT.

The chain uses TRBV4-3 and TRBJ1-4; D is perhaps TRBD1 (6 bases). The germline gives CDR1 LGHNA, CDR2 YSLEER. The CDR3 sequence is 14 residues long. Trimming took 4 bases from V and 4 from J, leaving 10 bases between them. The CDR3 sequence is CASSLPGDNEKLFF. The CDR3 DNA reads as TGCGCCAGCAGCCTCCCAGGGGATAATGAAAAACTGTTTTTT.

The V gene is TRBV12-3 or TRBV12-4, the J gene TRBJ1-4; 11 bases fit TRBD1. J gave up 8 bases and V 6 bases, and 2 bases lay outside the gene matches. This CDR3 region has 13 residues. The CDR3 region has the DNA TGTGCCAGCAGGGACAGGGGGCAGGAAAAACTGTTTTTT. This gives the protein CASRDRGQEKLFF.

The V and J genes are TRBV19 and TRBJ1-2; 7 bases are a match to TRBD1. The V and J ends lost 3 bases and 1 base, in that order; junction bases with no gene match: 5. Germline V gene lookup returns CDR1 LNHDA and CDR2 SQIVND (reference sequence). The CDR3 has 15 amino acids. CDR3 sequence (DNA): TGTGCCAGTAGTATCTTCACAGGGGTTAACTATGGCTACACCTTC. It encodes CASSIFTGVNYGYTF.

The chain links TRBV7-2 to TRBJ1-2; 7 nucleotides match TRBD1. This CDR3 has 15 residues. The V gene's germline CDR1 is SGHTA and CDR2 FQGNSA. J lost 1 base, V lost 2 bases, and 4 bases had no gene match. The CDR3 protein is CASSLSQGINYGYTF. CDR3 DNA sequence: TGTGCCAGCAGCTTATCACAGGGGATTAACTATGGCTACACCTTC. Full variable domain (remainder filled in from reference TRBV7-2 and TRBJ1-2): GAGVSQSPSNKVTEKGKDVELRCDPISGHTALYWYRQSLGQGLEFLIYFQGNSAPDKSGLPSDRFSAERTGGSVSTLTIQRTQQEDSAVYLCASSLSQGINYGYTFGSGTRLTVV.

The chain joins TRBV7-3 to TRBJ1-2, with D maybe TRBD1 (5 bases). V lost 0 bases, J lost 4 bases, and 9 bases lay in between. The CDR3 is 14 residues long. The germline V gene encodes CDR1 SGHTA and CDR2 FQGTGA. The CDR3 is CASSLTGASYGYTF. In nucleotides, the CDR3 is TGTGCCAGCAGCTTAACAGGGGCTTCCTATGGCTACACCTTC.

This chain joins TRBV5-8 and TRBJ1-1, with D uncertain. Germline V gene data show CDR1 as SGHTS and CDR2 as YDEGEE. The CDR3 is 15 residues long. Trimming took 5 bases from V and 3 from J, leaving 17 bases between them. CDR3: CASRKIRYFDTEAFF. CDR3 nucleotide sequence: TGTGCCAGCAGAAAGATTCGGTATTTCGACACTGAAGCTTTCTTT.

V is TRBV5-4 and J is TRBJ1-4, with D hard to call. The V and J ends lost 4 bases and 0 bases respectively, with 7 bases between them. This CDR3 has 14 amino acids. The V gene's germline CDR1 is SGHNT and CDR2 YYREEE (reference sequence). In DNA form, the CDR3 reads TGTGCCAGCAGCACCGCAGCAACTAATGAAAAACTGTTTTTT. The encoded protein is CASSTAATNEKLFF.

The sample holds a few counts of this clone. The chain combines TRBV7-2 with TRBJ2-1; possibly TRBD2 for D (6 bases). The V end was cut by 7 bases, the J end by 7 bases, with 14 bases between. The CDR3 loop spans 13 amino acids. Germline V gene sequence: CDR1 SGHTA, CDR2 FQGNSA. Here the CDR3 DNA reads TGTGCCAGCAACCCGGGGGAATTAAATGAGCAGTTCTTC. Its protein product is CASNPGELNEQFF.

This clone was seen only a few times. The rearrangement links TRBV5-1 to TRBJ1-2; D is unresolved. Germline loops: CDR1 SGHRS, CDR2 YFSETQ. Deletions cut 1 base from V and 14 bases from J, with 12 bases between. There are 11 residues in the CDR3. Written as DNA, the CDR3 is TGCGCCAGCAGCTTGCTAGGTGGATGGACCTTC. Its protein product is CASSLLGGWTF.

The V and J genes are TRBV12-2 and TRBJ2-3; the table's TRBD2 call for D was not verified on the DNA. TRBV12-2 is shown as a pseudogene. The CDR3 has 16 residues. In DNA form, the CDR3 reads TGTGCAGGTCGTACCGGAGCGGGAGTGTTGACAGATACGCAGTATTTT. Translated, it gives CAGRTGAGVLTDTQYF.